This T cell receptor beta chain is from a study of cytomegalovirus exposure and HLA in healthy donors. PCR was performed using 60 Vbeta and 13 Jbeta primers. Sequencing used immunoSEQ multiplex PCR; TCRdb keeps in-frame clones, though not all of them. Of 170,000 or so clones in the sample, around 79% are singletons; the top ten hold 0.69%. On this clone itself: Its antigen is not known.

Study outcomes and limitations: In an earlier analysis, in under 700 donors, most V segments appeared productive either ~90% or ~30% of the time.

The sample was PBMCs. The receptor was isolated from a woman in her 40s in good health and CMV-seronegative.

CDR3 in DNA: TGTGCCAGCAGGGGGACAGTCCTGAACACTGAAGCTTTCTTT. It codes for CASRGTVLNTEAFF. The rearrangement links TRBV2 to TRBJ1-1; 7 bases are a match to TRBD1. V shed 6 bases and J 0 bases; nucleotides not matched to a gene: 4. Per germline, CDR1 SNHLY and CDR2 FYNNEI. The CDR3 contains 14 residues.